This T cell receptor (beta chain) was identified during a study of CD8+CD57+ T cells in acquired aplastic anemia. On the study more broadly: Across the sorted CD4+ and CD8+ cells, DNA amounts averaged roughly 3.5 ug.

This CDR3 has 13 amino acids. Germline V gene sequence: CDR1 LGHNA, CDR2 YSLEER. The ends were cut back, 0 bases at V and 3 bases at J, with 6 bases in the middle. This clonotype has a count of ten or more. Patients sequenced had flow cytometry evidence of CD8+CD57+ cell expansion. TCR beta VDJ and CDR3 profiling used genomic DNA as template. From the reads, TCRdb called clonotypes with MiXCR, one entry per CDR3 protein. The sample holds 450,000 to 550,000 distinct CDR3 sequences, around 33% seen once. Sequencing was done on a sample of sorted CD4+, CD8+, or CD8+CD57+ T cells (not recorded which) from PBMCs. This sequence joins TRBV4-3 and TRBJ2-7, with D hard to call. This TCR came from a human donor with aplastic anemia. The CDR3 is CASSQEEGYEQYF. The CDR3 DNA reads TGCGCCAGCAGCCAAGAGGAAGGCTACGAGCAGTACTTC.